This entry lists 10 T cell receptor beta chains sequenced from one sample in a study of T cell repertoires in cytomegalovirus infection. TCRdb re-derived calls from the reads in MiXCR, one entry per CDR3 protein. The data show more than 400,000 distinct CDR3 sequences, 26% seen once. Sequencing input: PBMCs. The source of these receptors is a human donor in good health (CMV status not recorded). Some clones in this sample may be carry-over from other donors' samples.

The chain has TRBV7-8 and TRBJ1-2; D is unclear. Germline V CDR1 and CDR2: SGHVS, FQNEAQ. This CDR3 comprises 13 residues. V dropped 5 bases and J dropped 4 bases, with 11 bases sitting between them. The CDR3 DNA reads TGTGCCAGCAGCCCCCGAAGAATCTATGGCTACACCTTC. Translation: CASSPRRIYGYTF.

Ten or more counts support this clonotype. The chain links TRBV7-2 to TRBJ1-1, with unresolved D. The CDR3 totals 14 residues. Deletions cut 2 bases from V and 0 bases from J, with 7 bases between. The germline V gene encodes CDR1 SGHTA and CDR2 FQGNSA. The CDR3 spells CASSLILMNTEAFF. Written as DNA, the CDR3 is TGTGCCAGCAGCTTAATACTGATGAACACTGAAGCTTTCTTT.

This clonotype has only a few counts. This chain uses TRBV6-2 or TRBV6-3 with TRBJ1-5, with D uncertain. Germline V gene data show CDR1 as MNHEY and CDR2 as SVGEGT. This CDR3 is 14 amino acids long. Trimming cost V 6 bases and J 1 base, with 10 bases left between them. Here the CDR3 reads CASSRIGSNQPQHF. The CDR3 DNA sequence: TGTGCCAGCAGCCGGATAGGGAGCAATCAGCCCCAGCATTTT.

This clonotype occurred many times. This rearrangement joins TRBV7-2 to TRBJ2-3; D is ambiguous. Germline loops: CDR1 SGHTA, CDR2 FQGNSA. The CDR3 is 13 residues long. The germline V and J ends were trimmed by 6 bases and 5 bases, with 12 bases remaining between them. CDR3 coding DNA: TGTGCCAGCAGTTTCACATCGGAAGATACGCAGTATTTT. This translates into CASSFTSEDTQYF.

The J gene is TRBJ1-6, the V gene TRBV27, with D unresolved. Germline CDR1 and CDR2: MNHEY and SMNVEV (reference sequence). CDR3 size: 12 residues. V was cut by 3 bases and J by 8 bases, with 5 bases left in between. CDR3: CASSFSDSPLHF. CDR3 bases: TGTGCCAGCAGTTTCTCCGATTCACCCCTCCACTTT.

The gene calls are TRBV6-2 or TRBV6-3 and TRBJ2-7, with D perhaps being TRBD1 or TRBD2 (5 bases each). The CDR3 extends over 14 amino acids. V was clipped by 4 bases and J by 2 bases, with 12 bases between them. Germline assignment: CDR1 MNHEY and CDR2 SVGEGT. The CDR3 loop is CASSFQLGAYEQYF. CDR3 sequence (DNA): TGTGCCAGCAGTTTCCAACTGGGGGCCTACGAGCAGTACTTC.

This chain links TRBV19 with TRBJ1-1; D is undetermined. Trimming took 0 bases from V and 1 from J, leaving 9 bases between them. The CDR3 runs to 15 residues. Looked up from germline, CDR1 is LNHDA and CDR2 is SQIVND (reference sequence). The CDR3 here is CASSIDRTGNTEAFF. CDR3 bases: TGTGCCAGTAGTATAGATCGGACGGGGAACACTGAAGCTTTCTTT.

This sequence joins TRBV6-5 and TRBJ2-1; D uncertain. Germline V gives CDR1 MNHEY, CDR2 SVGAGI. This CDR3 has 14 amino acids. Deletions cut 0 bases from V and 5 bases from J, with 8 bases between. The CDR3, as DNA: TGTGCCAGCAGTTACTCAAATTTCCACAATGAGCAGTTCTTC. This sequence encodes CASSYSNFHNEQFF.

This clonotype was counted only a few times. The chain uses TRBV6-6 and TRBJ1-1; tentative D call: TRBD1 (5 bases). The CDR3 runs 15 residues. V gave up 3 bases and J gave up 1 base, with 12 bases separating them. The germline V gene encodes CDR1 MNHNY and CDR2 SVGAGI (reference sequence). CDR3 loop: CASSYPGPRNTEAFF. Written as DNA, the CDR3 is TGTGCCAGCAGTTATCCGGGACCCCGGAACACTGAAGCTTTCTTT.

As concerns this clonotype: A much larger clone differs by one base, so this may be a read error. The CDR3 here is CASSSQTNTEAVF. The CDR3 coding sequence is TGTGCCAGCAGTTCGCAAACGAACACTGAAGCTGTCTTT. This chain connects TRBV7-6 to TRBJ1-1; no reliable D call. Germline V gives CDR1 SGHVS, CDR2 FNYEAQ. The CDR3 spans 13 residues. Full variable domain (remainder filled in from reference TRBV7-6 and TRBJ1-1): GAGVSQSPRYKVTKRGQDVALRCDPISGHVSLYWYRQALGQGPEFLTYFNYEAQQDKSGLPNDRFSAERPEGSISTLTIQRTEQRDSAMYRCASSSQTNTEAVFGQGTRLTVV.